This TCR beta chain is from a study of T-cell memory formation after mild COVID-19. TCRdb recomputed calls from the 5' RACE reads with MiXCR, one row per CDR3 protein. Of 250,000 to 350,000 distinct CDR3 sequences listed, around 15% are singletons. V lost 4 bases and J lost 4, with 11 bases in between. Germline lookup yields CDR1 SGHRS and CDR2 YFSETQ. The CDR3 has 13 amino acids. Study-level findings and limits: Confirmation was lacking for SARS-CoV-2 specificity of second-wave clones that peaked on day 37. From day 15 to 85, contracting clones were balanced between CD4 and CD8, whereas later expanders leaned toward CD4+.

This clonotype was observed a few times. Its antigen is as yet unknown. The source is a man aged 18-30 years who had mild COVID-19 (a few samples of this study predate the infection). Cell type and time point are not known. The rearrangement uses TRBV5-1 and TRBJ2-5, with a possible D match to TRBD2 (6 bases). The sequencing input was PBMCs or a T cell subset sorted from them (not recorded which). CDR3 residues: CASSAVGGETQYF. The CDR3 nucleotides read TGCGCCAGCAGCGCGGTGGGGGGAGAGACCCAGTACTTC. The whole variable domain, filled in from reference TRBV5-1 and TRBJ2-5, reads KAGVTQTPRYLIKTRGQQVTLSCSPISGHRSVSWYQQTPGQGLQFLFEYFSETQRNKGNFPGRFSGRQFSNSRSEMNVSTLELGDSALYLCASSAVGGETQYFGPGTRLLVL.